This T cell receptor (beta chain) originates from a study of response to subunit inactivated influenza vaccine. Study observations and caveats: Each seasonal influenza vaccination, the authors suggested, recruits few new T cells.

The CDR3 length is 14 residues. V was cut by 5 bases and J by 6 bases, with 14 bases left in between. This clonotype showed up just a few times. Its antigen remains unidentified. In TCRdb, the RT-PCR reads were re-called with MiXCR into one record per CDR3 protein. The profile covers some 500,000 distinct CDR3 sequences, with approximately 13% appearing a single time and about an eighth taken by the ten largest. V is TRBV12-3 or TRBV12-4 and J is TRBJ2-1, with D perhaps assigned TRBD1 or TRBD2 (5 bases each). The receptor was isolated from a man aged 50 or older who received an inactivated influenza vaccine. The specimen was PBMCs from blood, collected 45 days after vaccination. The DNA for the CDR3 is TGTGCCAGCAGTCCGGACCCGAGGGGCAATGAGCAGTTCTTC. Translating gives CASSPDPRGNEQFF.